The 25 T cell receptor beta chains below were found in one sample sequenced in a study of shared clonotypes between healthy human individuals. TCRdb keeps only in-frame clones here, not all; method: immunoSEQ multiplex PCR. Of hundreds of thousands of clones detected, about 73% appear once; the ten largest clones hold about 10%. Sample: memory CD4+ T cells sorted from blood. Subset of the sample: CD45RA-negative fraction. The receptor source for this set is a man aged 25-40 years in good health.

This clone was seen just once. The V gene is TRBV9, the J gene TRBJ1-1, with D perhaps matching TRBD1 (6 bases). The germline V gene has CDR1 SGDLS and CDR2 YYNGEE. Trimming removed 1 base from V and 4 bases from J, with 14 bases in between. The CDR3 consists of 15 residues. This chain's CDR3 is CASSVRQVGSTEAFF. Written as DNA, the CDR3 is TGTGCCAGCAGCGTAAGACAGGTGGGGAGCACTGAAGCTTTCTTT.

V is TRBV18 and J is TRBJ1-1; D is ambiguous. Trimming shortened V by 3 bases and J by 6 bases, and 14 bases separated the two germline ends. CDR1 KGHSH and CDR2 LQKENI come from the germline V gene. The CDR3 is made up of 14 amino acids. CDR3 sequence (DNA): TGTGCCAGCTCACCCATTGGCGAGAAGGCTGAAGCTTTCTTT. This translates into CASSPIGEKAEAFF. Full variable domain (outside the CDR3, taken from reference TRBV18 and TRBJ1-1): NAGVMQNPRHLVRRRGQEARLRCSPMKGHSHVYWYRQLPEEGLKFMVYLQKENIIDESGMPKERFSAEFPKEGPSILRIQQVVRGDSAAYFCASSPIGEKAEAFFGQGTRLTVV.

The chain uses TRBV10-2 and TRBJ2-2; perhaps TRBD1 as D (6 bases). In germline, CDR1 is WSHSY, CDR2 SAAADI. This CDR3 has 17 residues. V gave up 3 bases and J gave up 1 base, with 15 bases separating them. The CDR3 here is CASSDIWGTRNTGELFF. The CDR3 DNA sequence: TGCGCCAGCAGTGATATTTGGGGGACAAGGAACACCGGGGAGCTGTTTTTT.

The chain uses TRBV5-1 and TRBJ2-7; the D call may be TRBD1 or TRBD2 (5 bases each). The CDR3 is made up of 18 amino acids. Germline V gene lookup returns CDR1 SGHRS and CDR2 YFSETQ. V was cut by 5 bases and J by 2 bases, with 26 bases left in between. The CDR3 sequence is CASSHPLSRDRNTYEQYF. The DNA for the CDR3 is TGCGCCAGCAGTCATCCCCTCTCCCGGGACCGGAACACCTACGAGCAGTACTTC. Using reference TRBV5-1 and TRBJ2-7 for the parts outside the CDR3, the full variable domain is KAGVTQTPRYLIKTRGQQVTLSCSPISGHRSVSWYQQTPGQGLQFLFEYFSETQRNKGNFPGRFSGRQFSNSRSEMNVSTLELGDSALYLCASSHPLSRDRNTYEQYFGPGTRLTVT.

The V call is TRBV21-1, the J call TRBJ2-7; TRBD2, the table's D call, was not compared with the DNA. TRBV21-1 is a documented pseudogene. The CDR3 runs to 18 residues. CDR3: CASSKAARGPLTHYEQYF. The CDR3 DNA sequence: TGTGCCAGCAGCAAAGCGGCTCGCGGTCCACTCACTCACTACGAGCAGTACTTC.

CDR3 sequence (DNA): TGTGCCAGCAGCTTTCTCGACAGGGAGACGTCCCAGTACTTC. This codes for CASSFLDRETSQYF. V is TRBV5-5 and J is TRBJ2-5, with 7 bases fitting TRBD1. The V gene end was trimmed by 2 bases and the J gene end by 9 bases; junction bases not matched to a gene: 10. Per the germline V gene, CDR1 is SGHKS and CDR2 is YYEKEE (reference sequence). The length of the CDR3 is 14 residues.

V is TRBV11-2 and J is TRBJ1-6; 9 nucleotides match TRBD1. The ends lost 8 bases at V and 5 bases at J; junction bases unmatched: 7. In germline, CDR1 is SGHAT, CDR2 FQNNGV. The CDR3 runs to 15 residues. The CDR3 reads CASEPRDRDNSPLHF. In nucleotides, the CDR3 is TGTGCCAGCGAGCCCCGGGACAGGGATAATTCACCCCTCCACTTT. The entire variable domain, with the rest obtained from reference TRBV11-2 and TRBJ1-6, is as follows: EAGVAQSPRYKIIEKRQSVAFWCNPISGHATLYWYQQILGQGPKLLIQFQNNGVVDDSQLPKDRFSAERLKGVDSTLKIQPAKLEDSAVYLCASEPRDRDNSPLHFGNGTRLTVT.

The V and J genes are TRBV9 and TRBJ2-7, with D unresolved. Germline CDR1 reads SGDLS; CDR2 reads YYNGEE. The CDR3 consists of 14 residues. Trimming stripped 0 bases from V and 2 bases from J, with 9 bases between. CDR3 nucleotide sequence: TGTGCCAGCAGCGTAGTTGGGTACACCTACGAGCAGTACTTC. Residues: CASSVVGYTYEQYF. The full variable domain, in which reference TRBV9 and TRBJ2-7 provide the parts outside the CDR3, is DSGVTQTPKHLITATGQRVTLRCSPRSGDLSVYWYQQSLDQGLQFLIQYYNGEERAKGNILERFSAQQFPDLHSELNLSSLELGDSALYFCASSVVGYTYEQYFGPGTRLTVT.

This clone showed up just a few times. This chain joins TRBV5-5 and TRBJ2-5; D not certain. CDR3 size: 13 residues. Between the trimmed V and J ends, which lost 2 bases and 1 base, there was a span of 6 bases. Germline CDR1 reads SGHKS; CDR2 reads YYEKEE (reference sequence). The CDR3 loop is CASSFGTQETQYF. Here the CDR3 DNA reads TGTGCCAGCAGCTTTGGAACCCAAGAGACCCAGTACTTC.

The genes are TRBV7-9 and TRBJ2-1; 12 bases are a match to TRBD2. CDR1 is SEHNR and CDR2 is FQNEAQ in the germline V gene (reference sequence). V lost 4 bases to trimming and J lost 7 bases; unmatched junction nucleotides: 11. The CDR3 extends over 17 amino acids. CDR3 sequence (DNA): TGTGCCAGCAGCTCTGAGGTCCTAGCGGGAGGGCGAAATGAGCAGTTCTTC. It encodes CASSSEVLAGGRNEQFF.

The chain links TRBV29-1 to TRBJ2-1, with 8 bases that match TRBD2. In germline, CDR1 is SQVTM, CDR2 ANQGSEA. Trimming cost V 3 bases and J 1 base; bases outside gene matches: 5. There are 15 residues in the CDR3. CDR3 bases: TGCAGCGTTGATCCCAGCGGGAGATCCTACAATGAGCAGTTCTTC. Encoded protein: CSVDPSGRSYNEQFF.

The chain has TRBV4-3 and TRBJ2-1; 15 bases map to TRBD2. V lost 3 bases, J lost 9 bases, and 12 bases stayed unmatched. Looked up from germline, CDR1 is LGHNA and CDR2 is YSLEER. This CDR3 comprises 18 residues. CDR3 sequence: CASSHSLGLAGGLPEQFF. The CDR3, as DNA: TGCGCCAGCAGCCACTCTCTGGGACTAGCGGGAGGCCTGCCTGAGCAGTTCTTC.

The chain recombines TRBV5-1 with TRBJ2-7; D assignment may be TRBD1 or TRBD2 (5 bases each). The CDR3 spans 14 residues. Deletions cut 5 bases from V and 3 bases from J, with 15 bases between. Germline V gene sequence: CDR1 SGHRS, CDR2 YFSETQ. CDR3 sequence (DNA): TGCGCCAGCAGTTCCGGGGCATCTGGCTACGAGCAGTACTTC. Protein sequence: CASSSGASGYEQYF.

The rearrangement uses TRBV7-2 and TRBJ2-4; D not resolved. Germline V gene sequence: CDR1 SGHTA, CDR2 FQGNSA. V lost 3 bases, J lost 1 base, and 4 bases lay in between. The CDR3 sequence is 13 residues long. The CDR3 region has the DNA TGTGCCAGCAGCTTTAAGGCCAAAAACATTCAGTACTTC. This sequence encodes CASSFKAKNIQYF.

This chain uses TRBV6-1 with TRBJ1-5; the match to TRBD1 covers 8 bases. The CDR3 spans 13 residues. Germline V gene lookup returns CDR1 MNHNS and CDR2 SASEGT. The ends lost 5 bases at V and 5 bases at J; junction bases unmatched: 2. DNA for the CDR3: TGTGCCAGCAGTAGACAGGGGTATCAGCCCCAGCATTTT. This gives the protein CASSRQGYQPQHF.

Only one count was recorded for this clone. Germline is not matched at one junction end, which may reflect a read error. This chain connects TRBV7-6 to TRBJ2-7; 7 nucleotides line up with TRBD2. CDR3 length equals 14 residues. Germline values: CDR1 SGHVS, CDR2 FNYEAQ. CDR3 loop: CASSLAESSYEQYF. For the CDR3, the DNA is TGTGCCAGCAGCCTAGCGGAGAGCTCCTACGAGCAGTACTTC.

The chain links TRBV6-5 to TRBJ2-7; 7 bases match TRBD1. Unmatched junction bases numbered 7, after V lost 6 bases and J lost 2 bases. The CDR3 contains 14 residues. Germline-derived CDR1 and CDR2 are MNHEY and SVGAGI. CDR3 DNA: TGTGCCAGCAGCCCCGTGGGACAGACCTACGAGCAGTACTTC. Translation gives CASSPVGQTYEQYF.

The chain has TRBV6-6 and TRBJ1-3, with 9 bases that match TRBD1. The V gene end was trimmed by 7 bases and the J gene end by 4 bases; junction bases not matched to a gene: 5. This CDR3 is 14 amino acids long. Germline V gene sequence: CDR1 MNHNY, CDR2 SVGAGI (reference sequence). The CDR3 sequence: CASTGQGTGNTIYF. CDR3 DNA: TGTGCCAGCACGGGACAGGGTACAGGAAACACCATATATTTT.

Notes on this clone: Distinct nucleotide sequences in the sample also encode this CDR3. The CDR3 here is CASSLGEYNEQFF. The CDR3 DNA reads TGTGCCAGCAGCTTGGGGGAATACAATGAGCAGTTCTTC. The chain employs TRBV5-6 and TRBJ2-1; no firm D call. Germline loops: CDR1 SGHDT, CDR2 YYEEEE. This CDR3 is 13 amino acids long. V shed 0 bases and J shed 4 bases, with 5 bases lying between them. The full variable domain, its missing parts supplied by reference TRBV5-6 and TRBJ2-1, is DAGVTQSPTHLIKTRGQQVTLRCSPKSGHDTVSWYQQALGQGPQFIFQYYEEEERQRGNFPDRFSGHQFPNYSSELNVNALLLGDSALYLCASSLGEYNEQFFGPGTRLTVL.

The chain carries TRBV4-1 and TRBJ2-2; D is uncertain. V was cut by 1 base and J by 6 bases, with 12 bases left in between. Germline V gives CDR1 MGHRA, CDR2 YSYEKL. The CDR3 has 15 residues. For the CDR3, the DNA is TGCGCCAGCAGCCAAGTTGCTGAAGCCTCCGGGGAGCTGTTTTTT. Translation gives CASSQVAEASGELFF.

The CDR3 DNA reads as TGTGCCAGCAGCTTAGGTGGCGGTAGCGGCCAAGAGACCCAGTACTTC. Amino acid sequence: CASSLGGGSGQETQYF. This chain connects TRBV7-2 to TRBJ2-5; perhaps TRBD2 as D (6 bases). V was trimmed by 1 base and J by 1 base, leaving 13 bases between them. The germline CDR1 and CDR2 sequences are SGHTA and FQGNSA. The CDR3 runs to 16 residues.

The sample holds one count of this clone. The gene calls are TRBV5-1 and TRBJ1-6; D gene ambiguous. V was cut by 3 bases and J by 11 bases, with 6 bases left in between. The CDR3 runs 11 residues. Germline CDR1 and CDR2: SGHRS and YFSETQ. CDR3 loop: CASSYYPPLHF. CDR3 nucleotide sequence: TGCGCCAGCAGCTATTACCCACCCCTCCACTTT. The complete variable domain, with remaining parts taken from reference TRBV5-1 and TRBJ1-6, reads KAGVTQTPRYLIKTRGQQVTLSCSPISGHRSVSWYQQTPGQGLQFLFEYFSETQRNKGNFPGRFSGRQFSNSRSEMNVSTLELGDSALYLCASSYYPPLHFGNGTRLTVT.

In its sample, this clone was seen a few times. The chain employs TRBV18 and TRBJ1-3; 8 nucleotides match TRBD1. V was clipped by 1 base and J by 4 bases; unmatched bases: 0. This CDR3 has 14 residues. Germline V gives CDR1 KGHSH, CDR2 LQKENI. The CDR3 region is CASSPRTGGNTIYF. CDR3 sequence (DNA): TGTGCCAGCTCACCACGGACAGGGGGAAACACCATATATTTT.

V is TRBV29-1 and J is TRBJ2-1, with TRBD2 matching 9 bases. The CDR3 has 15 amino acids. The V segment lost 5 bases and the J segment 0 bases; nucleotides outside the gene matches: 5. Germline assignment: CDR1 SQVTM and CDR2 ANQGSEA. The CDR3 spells CSVSGLAGSYNEQFF. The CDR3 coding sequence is TGCAGCGTTTCGGGACTAGCCGGCTCCTACAATGAGCAGTTCTTC.

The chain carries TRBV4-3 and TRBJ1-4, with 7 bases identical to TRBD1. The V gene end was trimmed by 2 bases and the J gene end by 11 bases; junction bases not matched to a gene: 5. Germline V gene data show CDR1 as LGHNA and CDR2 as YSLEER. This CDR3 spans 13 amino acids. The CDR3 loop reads CASSQPGTDKLFF. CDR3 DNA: TGCGCCAGCAGCCAACCAGGGACAGATAAACTGTTTTTT.